These 25 T cell receptor beta chains share one sample of origin, sequenced in a study of T cells in Graves' hyperthyroidism and ophthalmopathy. The source material, RNA transcripts, was used to amplify TCR beta CDR3 regions. First-round RT-PCR with HTBI primers amplified the TCR CDR3 region. TCRdb redid the calling of the multiplex PCR reads with MiXCR, one entry per CDR3 protein. The table has some 300,000 distinct CDR3 sequences, roughly an eighth seen once; the top ten hold 7% to 9.5%. The sequencing input was blood. The receptors were gathered from a woman aged 40 to 49 with Graves' hyperthyroidism.

In nucleotides, the CDR3 is TGTGCCAGCAGCGCCCGACTAGCCGGGGACCTAAAGCAGTACTTC. This sequence encodes CASSARLAGDLKQYF. The chain uses TRBV13 and TRBJ2-7; TRBD2 agrees at 7 bases. V lost 5 bases to trimming and J lost 8 bases; unmatched junction nucleotides: 15. There are 15 residues in the CDR3. Per germline, CDR1 PRHDT and CDR2 FYEKMQ (reference sequence).

V and J are TRBV7-9 and TRBJ2-5; D not certain. This CDR3 contains 15 residues. Germline V lookup: CDR1 SEHNR, CDR2 FQNEAQ (reference sequence). Trimming took 6 bases from V and 8 from J, leaving 22 bases between them. The CDR3 sequence: CASSSGGTSRETQYF. CDR3 coding DNA: TGTGCCAGCAGTTCGGGCGGCACCTCAAGGGAAACCCAGTACTTC.

This clonotype showed up many times. CDR3 nucleotide sequence: TGTGCCAGCAGTTTTAACCAGCACACCGGGGAGCTGTTTTTT. Its protein product is CASSFNQHTGELFF. The V call is TRBV27, the J call TRBJ2-2; no clear D. The V end was cut by 3 bases, the J end by 3 bases, with 8 bases between. Germline lookup yields CDR1 MNHEY and CDR2 SMNVEV (reference sequence). CDR3 length equals 14 residues.

This clonotype turned up a few times. This chain uses TRBV7-8 with TRBJ1-1; D not resolved. CDR1 and CDR2 (germline): SGHVS, FQNEAQ. The CDR3 is 13 residues long. The ends were cut back, 2 bases at V and 5 bases at J, with 9 bases in the middle. CDR3 coding DNA: TGTGCCAGCAGCTTAAGCCTCGAGACTGAAGCTTTCTTT. Translated: CASSLSLETEAFF.

This clonotype was found many times. This sequence joins TRBV13 and TRBJ2-7; D perhaps matches TRBD1 (6 bases). V lost 8 bases and J 7 bases, leaving 18 bases between the germline ends. Germline V CDR1 and CDR2: PRHDT, FYEKMQ (reference sequence). The CDR3 runs to 13 residues. The DNA of the CDR3 is TGTGCCAGCTCAGAGGGGGTAGGACGGGAGCAGTACTTC. The encoded protein is CASSEGVGREQYF.

The chain employs TRBV5-4 and TRBJ1-5; D remains unclear. Trimming removed 5 bases from V and 5 bases from J, with 11 bases in between. Germline assignment: CDR1 SGHNT and CDR2 YYREEE (reference sequence). The CDR3 loop spans 13 amino acids. CDR3 nucleotide sequence: TGTGCCAGCAGTTACTCGACTCATCAGCCCCAGCATTTT. Encoded protein: CASSYSTHQPQHF.

Comment on this clonotype: Given a much more abundant clone one base away, this may be a read error. V and J are TRBV7-2 and TRBJ1-4; D unresolved. Germline CDR1 SGHTA, CDR2 FQGNSA. The CDR3 covers 16 residues. Trimming removed 5 bases from V and 0 bases from J, with 13 bases in between. The CDR3 sequence is CASSPYRIATNEKLFF. The CDR3 DNA reads as TGTGCCAGCAGCCCGTACAGAATTGCAACTAATGAAAAACTGTTTTTT.

In this sample, this clonotype turned up many times. The V gene is TRBV29-1, the J gene TRBJ2-1; D remains unclear. The V and J ends lost 6 bases and 0 bases respectively, with 15 bases between them. Germline CDR1 is SQVTM and CDR2 is ANQGSEA. The CDR3 length is 15 residues. The CDR3, as DNA: TGCAGCGTCATCTTAGGGATTAGCTCCTACAATGAGCAGTTCTTC. Amino acid sequence: CSVILGISSYNEQFF.

This clonotype was seen repeatedly, ten times or more. The chain has TRBV7-2 and TRBJ2-4; 10 bases fit TRBD1. CDR3 size: 15 residues. Germline V gene lookup returns CDR1 SGHTA and CDR2 FQGNSA. The junction had 11 bases not matched to a gene; V was cut back by 4 bases and J by 11 bases. CDR3: CASSSRQGASGFQYF. CDR3 DNA sequence: TGTGCCAGCAGCTCCCGACAGGGGGCGTCAGGGTTTCAGTACTTC. Using reference TRBV7-2 and TRBJ2-4 for the parts outside the CDR3, the full variable domain is GAGVSQSPSNKVTEKGKDVELRCDPISGHTALYWYRQSLGQGLEFLIYFQGNSAPDKSGLPSDRFSAERTGGSVSTLTIQRTQQEDSAVYLCASSSRQGASGFQYFGAGTRLSVL.

This clonotype was detected many times. V gene TRBV5-5 combines with J gene TRBJ1-2, with D possibly TRBD1 on 6 matching bases. The CDR3 runs 11 residues. V shed 4 bases and J shed 6 bases, with 7 bases lying between them. The germline CDR1 and CDR2 sequences are SGHKS and YYEKEE (reference sequence). The chain's CDR3 is CASSNRDGYTF. The CDR3 nucleotides are TGTGCCAGCAGCAACAGGGATGGCTACACCTTC.

This clonotype was counted only a few times. The chain uses TRBV18 and TRBJ1-4, with D maybe TRBD1 (5 bases). Trimming cost V 0 bases and J 8 bases, with 13 bases left between them. The CDR3 is made up of 15 amino acids. The germline V gene has CDR1 KGHSH and CDR2 LQKENI. CDR3 loop: CASSPPDNLGEKLFF. DNA for the CDR3: TGTGCCAGCTCACCACCGGACAACCTGGGGGAAAAACTGTTTTTT.

Comment on this clonotype: The junction does not match germline at one end; this may be a read error. V gene TRBV7-9 combines with J gene TRBJ2-1; TRBD1 might be the D (5 bases). The CDR3 sequence is 15 residues long. Germline values: CDR1 SEHNR, CDR2 FQNEAQ (reference sequence). CDR3 region: CASSLQGSSCNEQFF. The CDR3 nucleotides read TGTGCCAGCAGCTTACAGGGAAGCTCCTGCAATGAGCAGTTCTTC.

This sequence joins TRBV19 and TRBJ1-5; no clear D. The V end was cut by 2 bases, the J end by 0 bases, with 11 bases between. This CDR3 contains 16 residues. In germline, CDR1 is LNHDA, CDR2 SQIVND (reference sequence). The CDR3 DNA reads TGTGCCAGTAGTATATGGACGGACTATAGCAATCAGCCCCAGCATTTT. Translation gives CASSIWTDYSNQPQHF.

This clonotype was recorded many times. The chain carries TRBV7-8 and TRBJ1-5; TRBD1 is a possible D gene (5 bases). The CDR3 runs 15 residues. Trimming cost V 1 base and J 5 bases, with 12 bases left between them. Germline V gene sequence: CDR1 SGHVS, CDR2 FQNEAQ. The CDR3, as DNA: TGTGCCAGCAGCTTAGTATCAGGGTCGCATCAGCCCCAGCATTTT. Its translation: CASSLVSGSHQPQHF. Variable domain in full (rest from reference TRBV7-8 and TRBJ1-5): GAGVSQSPRYKVAKRGQDVALRCDPISGHVSLFWYQQALGQGPEFLTYFQNEAQLDKSGLPSDRFFAERPEGSVSTLKIQRTQQEDSAVYLCASSLVSGSHQPQHFGDGTRLSIL.

This clonotype was counted between two and nine times. This chain uses TRBV5-4 with TRBJ2-1, with D possibly being TRBD2 (6 bases). In germline, CDR1 is SGHNT, CDR2 YYREEE (reference sequence). The CDR3 has 14 residues. Trimming shortened V by 4 bases and J by 5 bases, and 13 bases separated the two germline ends. As DNA, the CDR3 is TGTGCCAGCAGCCCAACCGGGAGTAACAATGAGCAGTTCTTC. It is translated as CASSPTGSNNEQFF.

With respect to this clonotype: Since a much larger clone is just one base distant, this may be a read error. V is TRBV12-3 or TRBV12-4 and J is TRBJ2-5; 9 bases align to TRBD2. CDR3 length equals 13 residues. CDR3 loop: CTSTLGLAETQYF. DNA for the CDR3: TGTACCAGCACCCTCGGACTAGCGGAGACCCAGTACTTC.

This clonotype was recorded a few times. The CDR3, as DNA: TGTGCCACGATGACAGGTACTTACAATGAGCAGTTCTTC. Translation gives CATMTGTYNEQFF. This chain connects TRBV10-3 to TRBJ2-1, with D tentatively TRBD1 (6 bases). This CDR3 comprises 13 residues. V gave up 10 bases and J gave up 4 bases, with 14 bases separating them. Germline lookup yields CDR1 ENHRY and CDR2 SYGVKD.

This clonotype was recorded at least ten times. This chain connects TRBV28 to TRBJ2-2, with 8 bases identical to TRBD1. CDR3 length: 16 amino acids. The germline CDR1 and CDR2 sequences are MDHEN and SYDVKM. V gave up 2 bases and J gave up 6 bases; unmatched junction bases: 8. In DNA, the CDR3 is TGTGCCAGCAGTTTAGGAGTCGGACAGGGTTCCGGGGAGCTGTTTTTT. Its translation: CASSLGVGQGSGELFF.

The V gene is TRBV5-1, the J gene TRBJ2-7; 11 bases line up with TRBD2. The CDR3 length is 16 residues. Germline V gene sequence: CDR1 SGHRS, CDR2 YFSETQ. The junction had 8 bases not matched to a gene; V was cut back by 3 bases and J by 3 bases. The CDR3: CASSSRLAGPRYEQYF. The CDR3 DNA follows: TGCGCCAGCAGCTCTAGACTAGCGGGACCGCGCTACGAGCAGTACTTC.

This clonotype turned up a few times. The rearrangement joins TRBV6-1 to TRBJ1-1; 7 positions match TRBD1. Trimming at V came to 7 bases and at J to 1 base, leaving 3 bases not matched to a gene. The germline gives CDR1 MNHNS, CDR2 SASEGT. The CDR3 sequence is 13 residues long. The chain's CDR3 is CASTGQKNTEAFF. CDR3 bases: TGTGCCAGCACGGGACAGAAGAACACTGAAGCTTTCTTT.

This clonotype has at least ten counts. The rearrangement links TRBV28 to TRBJ2-7; 11 positions match TRBD2. CDR3 length equals 14 residues. V was pared by 6 bases and J by 5 bases, with 6 bases of the junction left unmatched. CDR1 MDHEN and CDR2 SYDVKM come from the germline V gene. In DNA form, the CDR3 reads TGTGCCAGCAGAACTAGCGGGAGCTTCAACGAGCAGTACTTC. Its translation: CASRTSGSFNEQYF.

This clonotype has more than one count but fewer than ten. V gene TRBV15 combines with J gene TRBJ2-1; D not certain. The CDR3 is 15 amino acids. The V end lost 0 bases, the J end lost 5 bases, and 11 bases lay between the germline ends. From germline, CDR1 is LNHNV and CDR2 YYDKDF (reference sequence). The CDR3 reads CATSREGRDDNEQFF. The CDR3 nucleotides are TGTGCCACCAGCAGAGAAGGGCGAGATGACAATGAGCAGTTCTTC.

This clonotype occurred many times. This chain joins TRBV6-1 and TRBJ2-5; unclear D gene. Germline assignment: CDR1 MNHNS and CDR2 SASEGT. The CDR3 consists of 12 residues. V was trimmed by 3 bases and J by 5 bases, leaving 7 bases between them. In DNA, the CDR3 is TGTGCCAGCAGTGATTACGGGGAGACCCAGTACTTC. Residues: CASSDYGETQYF.

This clonotype was detected many times. The chain has TRBV24-1 and TRBJ2-1; 9 positions match TRBD2. The trim removed 0 bases at V and 1 base at J, leaving 12 bases unmatched. Germline V gene lookup returns CDR1 KGHDR and CDR2 SFDVKD. The CDR3 totals 20 residues. Written as DNA, the CDR3 is TGTGCCACCAGTGATTTGCAAGCTAGCGGGGCGGAGGGTTCCTACAATGAGCAGTTCTTC. Translation gives CATSDLQASGAEGSYNEQFF.

The V and J genes are TRBV19 and TRBJ2-1; D is ambiguous. Germline CDR1 is LNHDA and CDR2 is SQIVND (reference sequence). Between the trimmed V and J ends, which lost 3 bases and 8 bases, there was a span of 20 bases. CDR3 length: 16 amino acids. CDR3: CASSMAPGFRSHEQFF. CDR3 sequence (DNA): TGTGCCAGTAGTATGGCGCCCGGATTTAGGTCCCATGAGCAGTTCTTC.